Listed below are T cell receptor beta chains from one sample, sequenced in a study of yellow fever vaccine responses in identical twins. A single record per CDR3 protein comes from TCRdb applying MiXCR to the RT-PCR reads. The table includes several thousand distinct CDR3 sequences, 77% detected once. Specimen: T cells from blood (PBMCs), unsorted or a sorted subset (not recorded which), collected before or after yellow fever vaccination (not recorded which). Every receptor here comes from a woman younger than 30 who received the yellow fever vaccine. Each CDR3 is given with its conserved first and last residue. D genes are given only for firm matches. Size tells how often a clone was seen (once, few, many) or the class of an expanded clone, and some rows leave it out.

j_call d_call clone_size v_call cdr3_nt cdr3_aa
TRBJ2-1 . . TRBV24-1 TGTGCCACCAGCCCAGCCTCCTACAATGAGCAGTTCTTC CATSPASYNEQFF
TRBJ1-5 . . TRBV4-1 TGCGCCAGCAGCCATCCTTGGCGGAGCAGGGGAGGGCAGCCCCAGCATTTT CASSHPWRSRGGQPQHF
TRBJ2-1 . . TRBV2 TGTGCCAGCAGTGAAGAGGCTAGCGTCTCCTACAATGAGCAGTTCTTC CASSEEASVSYNEQFF
TRBJ1-2 . . TRBV12-3/TRBV12-4 TGTGCCAGCAGTTTACAGGCTACTTTACTTAACTATGGCTACACCTTC CASSLQATLLNYGYTF
TRBJ2-5 . . TRBV19 TGTGCCAGTAGTAGCGAAGCGTTCCGGGAGACCCAGTACTTC CASSSEAFRETQYF
TRBJ1-3 . . TRBV12-3/TRBV12-4 TGTGCCAGCAGTTTGGATGGAACTGGAAACACCATATATTTT CASSLDGTGNTIYF
TRBJ2-1 . once TRBV2 TGTGCCAGCCGTTTCTATACTAGCCTGAACAATGAGCAGTTCTTC CASRFYTSLNNEQFF
TRBJ2-3 . . TRBV20-1 TGCAGTGCTAGAGATCATAGCGGCCGCACAGATACGCAGTATTTT CSARDHSGRTDTQYF
TRBJ1-2 . . TRBV6-4 TGTGCCAGCAGTGCCACGACAGTCAGTCACTATGGCTACACCTTC CASSATTVSHYGYTF
TRBJ1-5 . few TRBV18 TGTGCCAGCTCACCGACAGCGACGAATCCTCGCAATCAGCCCCAGCATTTT CASSPTATNPRNQPQHF
TRBJ2-7 . few TRBV5-5 TGTGCCAGCACCCTGGACGTATCCTACGAGCAGTACTTC CASTLDVSYEQYF
TRBJ1-1 TRBD1 . TRBV7-9 TGTGCCAGCAACTTTGGGACAGGGTTGGCTTTCTTT CASNFGTGLAFF
TRBJ1-1 . . TRBV15 TGTGCCACCAGCCAGGAATTAGAAGTCGCTGAAGCTTTCTTT CATSQELEVAEAFF
TRBJ1-5 TRBD1 . TRBV15 TGTGCCACCAGCAGGGACAGGGGTAGCAATCAGCCCCAGCATTTT CATSRDRGSNQPQHF
TRBJ1-5 . . TRBV14 TGTGCCAGCAGCCAAGCACAGGATAGCAATCAGCCCCAGCATTTT CASSQAQDSNQPQHF
TRBJ2-1 . . TRBV18 TGTGCCAGCTCACCAGTCCCAGCTTGGAGTGAGCAGTTCTTC CASSPVPAWSEQFF
TRBJ2-2 . . TRBV10-3 TGTGCCATCAGTGAGTCTCCGAGGAACACCGGGGAGCTGTTTTTT CAISESPRNTGELFF
TRBJ1-1 . . TRBV3-1 TGTGCCAGCAGCCAAGATCTAGGGAACACTGAAGCTTTCTTT CASSQDLGNTEAFF
TRBJ2-1 . few TRBV6-1 TGTGCCAGCGGGGCAGGCCAATTCTTATACTCCTACAATGAGCAGTTCTTC CASGAGQFLYSYNEQFF
TRBJ2-2 . . TRBV14 TGTGCCAGCAGCCAACTGTGGAGGGACACCGGGGAGCTGTTTTTT CASSQLWRDTGELFF
TRBJ2-5 . . TRBV12-1 TGTGCCAGCAGCACCGGGACAGGGCAAGAGACCCAGTACTTC CASSTGTGQETQYF
TRBJ1-3 . . TRBV15 TGTGCCACCAGCAGAAGCAGGGGTCGCACTGGAAACACCATATATTTT CATSRSRGRTGNTIYF
TRBJ2-3 . . TRBV5-5 TGTGCCAGCAGCTCTCTGAGCACAGATACGCAGTATTTT CASSSLSTDTQYF
TRBJ2-1 . . TRBV12-3/TRBV12-4 TGTGCCAGCAGTTTAGGGTACAATGAGCAGTTCTTC CASSLGYNEQFF
TRBJ1-6 . . TRBV25-1 TGTGCCAGCAGTGAAAGTCGCAGGGGAAATTCACCCCTCCACTTT CASSESRRGNSPLHF
TRBJ2-1 TRBD2 . TRBV29-1 TGCAGCGTTGATGGAGGAGCGGGGGGTGTCCATGAGCAGTTCTTC CSVDGGAGGVHEQFF
TRBJ2-1 . few TRBV7-9 TGTGCCAGCAGCTATTCGGAACAGACCAACAATGAGCAGTTCTTC CASSYSEQTNNEQFF
TRBJ1-2 . once TRBV27 TGTGCCAGCAGTTTAAACAGGTGGTATGGCTACACCTTC CASSLNRWYGYTF
TRBJ2-5 . . TRBV27 TGTGCCAGCAGTTCCAGCCCCAAGGGGGTAAAAGAGACCCAGTACTTC CASSSSPKGVKETQYF
TRBJ1-5 TRBD1 few TRBV15 TGTGCCACCAGCAGAGATTTGGCAGGGGGAAATCAGCCCCAGCATTTT CATSRDLAGGNQPQHF
TRBJ2-1 . . TRBV9 TGTGCCAGCAGCGACACGTTAGTAGGGGTTGGCAATGAGCAGTTCTTC CASSDTLVGVGNEQFF
TRBJ1-2 TRBD1 . TRBV29-1 TGCAGCGTCAACACCGACAGGGCCTATGGCTACACCTTC CSVNTDRAYGYTF